The next 9 T cell receptor beta chains were all read from a single sample in a study of T cell changes during pregnancy in multiple sclerosis. The table came from immunoSEQ multiplex PCR; TCRdb's copy has only in-frame clones and leaves some out. This table holds tens of thousands of clones, about 89% found once. The material sequenced was CD8+ T cells from peripheral blood mononuclear cells, taken in the third trimester of pregnancy. These receptors were collected from a female donor with multiple sclerosis, enrolled in a pregnancy study.

V usage is TRBV5-1 and J usage is TRBJ1-4; a weak D match, TRBD1 (6 bases). CDR3 length: 15 residues. Trimming left V 1 base short and J 8 bases short, with 15 bases between. Per the germline V gene, CDR1 is SGHRS and CDR2 is YFSETQ. This chain's CDR3 is CASSLHRVWQEKLFF. The CDR3 bases are TGCGCCAGCAGCTTGCACAGGGTCTGGCAGGAAAAACTGTTTTTT.

The J gene is TRBJ2-7, the V gene TRBV30, with a weak D call TRBD1 (6 bases). The CDR3 sequence is 13 residues long. Germline V gene sequence: CDR1 GTSNPN, CDR2 SVGIG (reference sequence). Trimming pared 4 bases from V and 4 bases from J, leaving 14 bases between. In DNA, the CDR3 is TGTGCCTGGATCCCGGGACAAAAATACGAGCAGTACTTC. Protein: CAWIPGQKYEQYF.

In DNA, the CDR3 is TGTGCCAGCAGCTTGGTAGGCAGGGGATTTGCGACCCAGTACTTC. Amino acids: CASSLVGRGFATQYF. The genes are TRBV5-6 and TRBJ2-5; the D gene is possibly TRBD1 (6 bases). The CDR3 totals 15 residues. V was pared by 0 bases and J by 7 bases, with 16 bases between. Germline V gene sequence: CDR1 SGHDT, CDR2 YYEEEE. The variable domain in full, with the rest retrieved from reference TRBV5-6 and TRBJ2-5, is DAGVTQSPTHLIKTRGQQVTLRCSPKSGHDTVSWYQQALGQGPQFIFQYYEEEERQRGNFPDRFSGHQFPNYSSELNVNALLLGDSALYLCASSLVGRGFATQYFGPGTRLLVL.

This chain links TRBV2 with TRBJ2-7; no firm D call. In germline, CDR1 is SNHLY, CDR2 FYNNEI. The V end lost 3 bases, the J end lost 6 bases, and 15 bases lay between the germline ends. The length of the CDR3 is 14 residues. In DNA, the CDR3 is TGTGCCAGCAGTGACCCTCTTGCTTCCGGCGAGCAGTACTTC. Amino acid sequence: CASSDPLASGEQYF.

The CDR3 region has the DNA TGTGCCATCAAGGGGGGGCAACAGGCCGACCAAGAGACCCAGTACTTC. Translation gives CAIKGGQQADQETQYF. The V gene is TRBV10-3, the J gene TRBJ2-5, with D perhaps TRBD2 (7 bases). Germline loops: CDR1 ENHRY, CDR2 SYGVKD. Between the trimmed V and J ends, which lost 7 bases and 0 bases, there was a span of 18 bases. This CDR3 has 16 amino acids.

The chain links TRBV7-6 to TRBJ2-5; 7 bases align to TRBD2. The CDR3 totals 15 residues. Germline CDR1 and CDR2: SGHVS and FNYEAQ. V lost 0 bases and J lost 7; bases outside the gene matches: 8. CDR3 DNA: TGTGCCAGCAGCTTAGCCAGCGGGGAAGAAGGGACCCAGTACTTC. Protein sequence: CASSLASGEEGTQYF. The entire variable domain, with the rest obtained from reference TRBV7-6 and TRBJ2-5, is as follows: GAGVSQSPRYKVTKRGQDVALRCDPISGHVSLYWYRQALGQGPEFLTYFNYEAQQDKSGLPNDRFSAERPEGSISTLTIQRTEQRDSAMYRCASSLASGEEGTQYFGPGTRLLVL.

This rearrangement joins TRBV2 to TRBJ1-5; D remains unclear. The V gene lost 3 bases and the J gene lost 2 bases, with 20 bases spanning the gap. Germline V CDR1 and CDR2: SNHLY, FYNNEI. This CDR3 is built from 18 residues. The CDR3 here is CASSDGYRSLGGNQPQHF. Written as DNA, the CDR3 is TGTGCCAGCAGTGACGGGTATAGAAGCCTTGGTGGCAATCAGCCCCAGCATTTT. Complete variable domain (other parts from reference TRBV2 and TRBJ1-5): EPEVTQTPSHQVTQMGQEVILRCVPISNHLYFYWYRQILGQKVEFLVSFYNNEISEKSEIFDDQFSVERPDGSNFTLKIRSTKLEDSAMYFCASSDGYRSLGGNQPQHFGDGTRLSIL.

The chain couples TRBV27 to TRBJ1-6; D unclear. The ends were cut back, 0 bases at V and 6 bases at J, with 6 bases in the middle. CDR1 is MNHEY and CDR2 is SMNVEV in the germline V gene (reference sequence). The CDR3 is 14 amino acids. CDR3 protein: CASSLSSTNSPLHF. For the CDR3, the DNA is TGTGCCAGCAGTTTATCCTCTACTAATTCACCCCTCCACTTT.

This chain uses TRBV27 with TRBJ2-3, with 8 bases that match TRBD1. Trimming removed 5 bases from V and 5 bases from J; junction bases left unmatched: 9. CDR1 is MNHEY and CDR2 is SMNVEV in the germline V gene (reference sequence). The CDR3 has 15 residues. The CDR3 here is CASSTRQGWVDTQYF. In nucleotides, the CDR3 is TGTGCCAGCAGTACACGACAGGGGTGGGTAGATACGCAGTATTTT.